These T cell receptor beta chains were read from a single sample in a study of Ad26.COV2.S vaccination and SARS-CoV-2 variants. Libraries were prepared by immunoSEQ multiplex PCR; TCRdb keeps only in-frame clonotypes and omits some of them. The sample lists a few hundred thousand clones; about nine tenths were seen once. Sequences were derived from peripheral blood, sampled in a trial of Ad26.COV2.S vaccine versus placebo. Receptors were obtained from a person aged 18 to 59 who received the Ad26.COV2.S COVID-19 vaccine or a placebo. CDR3s include the opening cysteine and the closing phenylalanine or tryptophan. D genes are given only for firm matches. Size tells how often a clone was seen (once, few, many) or the class of an expanded clone, and some rows leave it out.

NA	18	TRBV5-1	TRBD2	TRBJ2-5	TGCGCCAGCAGCCCGGGGGGACTAGCGGGAGGGCTTCAAGAGACCCAGTACTTC	CASSPGGLAGGLQETQYF
NA	21	TRBV9	NA	TRBJ2-5	TGTGCCAGCAGCGTAGATTCCCCTCTCCCCCCTCAAGGACTGAGGCGGGAGACCCAGTACTTC	CASSVDSPLPPQGLRRETQYF
NA	13	TRBV13	NA	TRBJ1-1	TGTGCCAGCAGCACCCTGTCCGTACCTGAAGCTTTCTTT	CASSTLSVPEAFF
few	15	TRBV19	NA	TRBJ1-5	TGTGCCAGTACAAAGGGCAGGGCAAGCAATCAGCCCCAGCATTTT	CASTKGRASNQPQHF
NA	15	TRBV28	TRBD2	TRBJ2-3	TGTGCCAGCAGTTTAGGGCTAGCGGGAACAGATACGCAGTATTTT	CASSLGLAGTDTQYF
NA	16	TRBV18	TRBD1	TRBJ2-1	TGTGCCAGCTCACCACCCGGCAGGGGGCCCTACAATGAGCAGTTCTTC	CASSPPGRGPYNEQFF
NA	15	TRBV4-1	NA	TRBJ2-3	TGCGCCAGCAGCCAGACAAAAGGGCTGAGAGATACGCAGTATTTT	CASSQTKGLRDTQYF
NA	13	TRBV27	NA	TRBJ2-1	TGTGCCAGCAGTTTATCGATCAGGAACGAGCAGTTCTTC	CASSLSIRNEQFF
NA	14	TRBV7-9	NA	TRBJ2-7	TGTGCCAGCAGCTTAGTAGAGAGTACCTACGAGCAGTACTTC	CASSLVESTYEQYF
NA	14	TRBV5-6	NA	TRBJ1-1	TGTGCCAGCACCGACTCCTCCCGTAACACTGAAGCTTTCTTT	CASTDSSRNTEAFF
NA	15	TRBV28	NA	TRBJ1-5	TGTGCCAGCAGTTCGTCAGGGTGGAGCAATCAGCCCCAGCATTTT	CASSSSGWSNQPQHF
NA	16	TRBV4-1	TRBD1	TRBJ1-6	TGCGCCAGCAGCGAACAGCAGGACAGGGGAAATTCACCCCTCCACTTT	CASSEQQDRGNSPLHF
NA	14	TRBV7-6	TRBD1	TRBJ2-7	TGTGCCAGCAGCAGGGGACAGGGGTCACACGAGCAGTACTTC	CASSRGQGSHEQYF
NA	13	TRBV12-3/TRBV12-4	NA	TRBJ2-2	TGTGCCAGCAGTTTTTCGTTTTCCGGGGAGCTGTTTTTT	CASSFSFSGELFF
NA	13	TRBV11-3	TRBD1	TRBJ2-7	TGTGCCAGCAGCGAACAGGGGGCCAGTGAGCAGTACTTC	CASSEQGASEQYF
NA	14	TRBV18	TRBD1	TRBJ1-2	TGTGCCAGCTCACCAGGGACAGCAAACTATGGCTACACCTTC	CASSPGTANYGYTF
NA	13	TRBV5-6	NA	TRBJ2-5	TGTGCCAGCAGCTTGGGCGGGCAGGAGACCCAGTACTTC	CASSLGGQETQYF
NA	12	TRBV11-2	NA	TRBJ2-3	TGTGCCAGCAGCGACCGGGCTTATACGCAGTATTTT	CASSDRAYTQYF
once	16	TRBV9	TRBD2	TRBJ2-2	TGTGCCAGCAGCAGAGGGACTAGCGCGAACACCGGGGAGCTGTTTTTT	CASSRGTSANTGELFF
NA	15	TRBV28	NA	TRBJ1-1	TGTGCCAGCAGTCAAGGGGGGGATATGAACACTGAAGCTTTCTTT	CASSQGGDMNTEAFF
NA	14	TRBV7-2	TRBD2	TRBJ2-7	TGTGCCAGCAGCCTCCGGGACTACTCCTACGAGCAGTACTTC	CASSLRDYSYEQYF
NA	16	TRBV6-5	TRBD1	TRBJ1-6	TGTGCCAGCAGTTACGGGACAGGGGGAATGGGTTCACCCCTCCACTTT	CASSYGTGGMGSPLHF
once	13	TRBV27	NA	TRBJ1-1	TGTGCCAGCAGTAGGCCCGGTAGCACTGAAGCTTTCTTT	CASSRPGSTEAFF
NA	11	TRBV5-6	NA	TRBJ2-1	TGTGCCAGCAGCGTAGCCAATGAGCAGTTCTTC	CASSVANEQFF
NA	16	TRBV19	NA	TRBJ1-4	TGTGCCAGTAGTATCCCGGCAACTACAACTAATGAAAAACTGTTTTTT	CASSIPATTTNEKLFF
NA	21	TRBV15	TRBD2	TRBJ2-2	TGTGCCACCAAGGGATTTACGGGCAGAGTAGGGACTAGCGGCAACACCGGGGAGCTGTTTTTT	CATKGFTGRVGTSGNTGELFF
NA	11	TRBV20-1	NA	TRBJ1-1	TGCAGTGCTAGCAGGGGCCCTGAAGCTTTCTTT	CSASRGPEAFF
few	13	TRBV12-3/TRBV12-4	NA	TRBJ2-1	TGTGCCAGCAGCTTAGGGTGGAGTGGTGAGCAGTTCTTC	CASSLGWSGEQFF
NA	15	TRBV9	TRBD1	TRBJ2-5	TGTGCCAGCAGCGTGGGACAGGGAGGGCAAGAGACCCAGTACTTC	CASSVGQGGQETQYF
NA	14	TRBV9	NA	TRBJ1-4	TGTGCCAGCAGCGCCCGCGGGGACAACGAAAAACTGTTTTTT	CASSARGDNEKLFF
NA	16	TRBV28	TRBD2	TRBJ2-1	TGTGCCAGCAGTTTGGGGGGACTAGGTGGCTACAATGAGCAGTTCTTC	CASSLGGLGGYNEQFF
NA	13	TRBV18	NA	TRBJ2-5	TGTGCCAGCCGGGACCCCTTAGCTGGGGCCCAGTACTTC	CASRDPLAGAQYF
once	16	TRBV27	NA	TRBJ1-5	TGTGCCAGCAGTACAGGGACGGAGTATAGCAATCAGCCCCAGCATTTT	CASSTGTEYSNQPQHF
NA	14	TRBV2	NA	TRBJ1-1	TGTGCCAGCAGTGAGAGGTTGGGTGGGACTGAAGCTTTCTTT	CASSERLGGTEAFF
few	14	TRBV29-1	NA	TRBJ2-7	TGCAGCGTTGAAGATCCGGGCAGGGCCCACGAGCAGTACTTC	CSVEDPGRAHEQYF
NA	14	TRBV6-4	NA	TRBJ2-2	TGTGCCAGCAGTGACTACCTGAACACCGGGGAGCTGTTTTTT	CASSDYLNTGELFF
NA	14	TRBV6-6	TRBD1	TRBJ2-3	TGTGCCAGCAGTCGCACAGGGGACACAGATACGCAGTATTTT	CASSRTGDTDTQYF
once	14	TRBV15	NA	TRBJ1-1	TGTGCCACCAGCAGAGATATAGGGAACACTGAAGCTTTCTTT	CATSRDIGNTEAFF
NA	16	TRBV18	TRBD2	TRBJ2-3	TGTGCCAGCTCACCACTGGGGGCCCCTAGCGGGGATACGCAGTATTTT	CASSPLGAPSGDTQYF
NA	13	TRBV12-3/TRBV12-4	NA	TRBJ1-2	TGTGCCAGCAGTTTAAGTTCGGACTATGGCTACACCTTC	CASSLSSDYGYTF
NA	14	TRBV3-1/TRBV3-2	TRBD1	TRBJ2-4	TGTGCCAGCAGCCGACAGGGGGCTTTAAACATTCAGTACTTC	CASSRQGALNIQYF
NA	14	TRBV28	NA	TRBJ1-5	TGTGCCAGCAGTTTCCTCGGGGCCGGACAGCCCCAGCATTTT	CASSFLGAGQPQHF
NA	14	TRBV19	NA	TRBJ2-3	TGTGCCAGTAGCGCACTCGGGAGTACAGATACGCAGTATTTT	CASSALGSTDTQYF
NA	15	TRBV18	TRBD1	TRBJ1-2	TGTGCCAGCTCACTGGGGACAGGGGGCGACTATGGCTACACCTTC	CASSLGTGGDYGYTF
NA	15	TRBV10-3	TRBD1	TRBJ2-7	TGTGCCATCAGTGAGTCGACAGGGATCAACTACGAGCAGTACTTC	CAISESTGINYEQYF
NA	14	TRBV27	NA	TRBJ2-7	TGTGCCAGCAGTAGATCGGACAGTTGGAACGAGCAGTACTTC	CASSRSDSWNEQYF
NA	15	TRBV6-2/TRBV6-3	TRBD2	TRBJ2-4	TGTGCCAGCAGACCTCTAGCGGGAGGGCCGAACATTCAGTACTTC	CASRPLAGGPNIQYF
NA	11	TRBV24-1	NA	TRBJ2-5	TGTGAGGGTCAGGGAGAGGAGACCCAGTACTTC	CEGQGEETQYF
NA	14	TRBV6-5	NA	TRBJ1-6	TGTGCCAGCAGTAAGCAGGGCTATAATTCACCCCTCCACTTT	CASSKQGYNSPLHF
NA	16	TRBV7-2	NA	TRBJ2-1	TGTGCCAGCAGCTTAGCTGCTAGAGGCTCCTACAATGAGCAGTTCTTC	CASSLAARGSYNEQFF
NA	14	TRBV27	NA	TRBJ1-6	TGTGCCAGCAGTTTAAAGGCATATAATTCACCCCTCCACTTT	CASSLKAYNSPLHF
NA	16	TRBV3-1/TRBV3-2	NA	TRBJ2-3	TGTGCCAGCAGCCAAGATACCAGCGGGTACACAGATACGCAGTATTTT	CASSQDTSGYTDTQYF
once	13	TRBV6-5	NA	TRBJ2-7	TGTGCCAGCAGCTCCGTTGGGGGGTACGAGCAGTACTTC	CASSSVGGYEQYF
NA	16	TRBV27	TRBD1	TRBJ2-2	TGTGCCAGCAGTTCGGGACAGCAAACGAACACCGGGGAGCTGTTTTTT	CASSSGQQTNTGELFF
NA	13	TRBV7-2	TRBD2	TRBJ2-7	TGTGCCAGCAGCTTAGCGGCGGGAGGCGAGCAGTACTTC	CASSLAAGGEQYF
NA	12	TRBV29-1	NA	TRBJ2-3	TGCAGTGGGGAGCGATCACTGGATACGCAGTATTTT	CSGERSLDTQYF
NA	14	TRBV28	NA	TRBJ1-4	TGTGCCAGCACACGGGATGCGGAGGAAGAAAAACTGTTTTTT	CASTRDAEEEKLFF